Presented here are 19 T cell receptor beta chains from one specimen sequenced in a study of control samples from healthy donors and cancer patients. TCRdb's table, derived via immunoSEQ multiplex PCR, lists solely in-frame clones and lacks some. This table has 40,000 to 45,000 clones, roughly three quarters appearing once. Sequencing input: formalin-fixed, paraffin-embedded tissue. The receptors were gathered from a male donor with melanoma.

The chain combines TRBV12-3 or TRBV12-4 with TRBJ1-1, with a tentative D call TRBD1 (5 bases). V was cut by 3 bases and J by 4 bases, with 9 bases left in between. The CDR3 extends over 13 amino acids. The CDR3 bases are TGTGCCAGCAGTTTCGCAGGGTCCACTGAAGCTTTCTTT. Its protein product is CASSFAGSTEAFF.

This chain joins TRBV28 and TRBJ2-7; the match to TRBD1 covers 10 bases. V lost 5 bases, J lost 6 bases, and 4 bases stayed unmatched. Germline V CDR1 and CDR2: MDHEN, SYDVKM. This CDR3 has 13 residues. The CDR3 nucleotides are TGTGCCAGCAGTGTGGGGACAGGGGTCGAGCAGTACTTC. It specifies CASSVGTGVEQYF.

V is TRBV27 and J is TRBJ2-1, with D unclear. Trimming cost V 6 bases and J 4 bases, with 4 bases left between them. CDR3 length: 11 amino acids. CDR1 and CDR2 from the germline V gene are MNHEY and SMNVEV (reference sequence). CDR3 bases: TGTGCCAGCAGGGATTACAATGAGCAGTTCTTC. This sequence encodes CASRDYNEQFF.

The table lists this clone with a count of one. Other DNA sequences from this sample encode an identical CDR3 as well. J is TRBJ1-1 and V is TRBV11-2; perhaps TRBD1 as D (5 bases). Germline assignment: CDR1 SGHAT and CDR2 FQNNGV. V shed 3 bases and J shed 1 base, with 6 bases lying between them. This CDR3 comprises 13 residues. Here the CDR3 reads CASSFQGNTEAFF. CDR3 DNA sequence: TGTGCCAGCAGCTTTCAGGGGAACACTGAAGCTTTCTTT.

The rearrangement uses TRBV12-3 or TRBV12-4 and TRBJ1-6; TRBD1 aligns across 7 bases. The CDR3 is made up of 13 amino acids. The trim removed 5 bases at V and 9 bases at J, leaving 4 bases unmatched. The CDR3 loop is CASSGQEGSPLHF. The CDR3 nucleotides read TGTGCCAGCAGTGGACAGGAGGGTTCACCCCTCCACTTT.

This clone was seen more than once but under ten times. The V and J genes are TRBV29-1 and TRBJ2-2; D unclear. There are 12 residues in the CDR3. CDR1 SQVTM and CDR2 ANQGSEA come from the germline V gene. Trimming removed 7 bases from V and 8 bases from J, with 14 bases in between. The CDR3 spells CSALLGSGELFF. CDR3 bases: TGCAGCGCCCTCTTGGGGTCTGGGGAGCTGTTTTTT.

CDR3 region: CASSERDQQTYEQYF. CDR3 coding DNA: TGTGCCAGCAGTGAAAGGGACCAACAAACCTACGAGCAGTACTTC. The chain is built from TRBV2 and TRBJ2-7, with D tentatively TRBD1 or TRBD2 (5 bases each). Germline V gene data show CDR1 as SNHLY and CDR2 as FYNNEI. Trimming removed 2 bases at V and 2 bases at J, with 13 bases between. The CDR3 is 15 amino acids. The variable domain in full, completed from reference TRBV2 and TRBJ2-7, reads EPEVTQTPSHQVTQMGQEVILRCVPISNHLYFYWYRQILGQKVEFLVSFYNNEISEKSEIFDDQFSVERPDGSNFTLKIRSTKLEDSAMYFCASSERDQQTYEQYFGPGTRLTVT.

V is TRBV19 and J is TRBJ2-7, with 7 bases matching TRBD2. Germline CDR1 and CDR2: LNHDA and SQIVND (reference sequence). The V and J ends lost 5 bases and 2 bases, in that order; junction bases with no gene match: 9. This CDR3 spans 15 amino acids. The CDR3 nucleotides read TGTGCCAGTAGTCCCCGGACTAGGGGAGCCTACGAGCAGTACTTC. Amino acids: CASSPRTRGAYEQYF.

This sequence joins TRBV6-5 and TRBJ1-1; D gene ambiguous. V lost 6 bases and J 4 bases, leaving 15 bases between the germline ends. Germline assignment: CDR1 MNHEY and CDR2 SVGAGI. This CDR3 comprises 14 residues. The CDR3 DNA reads as TGTGCCAGCAGACGCCTTTCAGCGGGCACTGAAGCTTTCTTT. It yields the protein CASRRLSAGTEAFF.

This chain joins TRBV6-2 or TRBV6-3 and TRBJ2-7, with 7 bases matching TRBD2. CDR1 is MNHEY and CDR2 is SVGEGT in the germline V gene. The CDR3 runs to 14 residues. V was clipped by 4 bases and J by 6 bases; unmatched bases: 9. DNA of the CDR3: TGTGCCAGCAGTTTTCGGCTAGCGGAGACCGAGCAGTACTTC. Translation: CASSFRLAETEQYF.

A few counts support this clone. The rearrangement uses TRBV7-9 and TRBJ2-7, with D possibly being TRBD2 (5 bases). V lost 2 bases, J lost 3 bases, and 17 bases lay in between. Germline V CDR1 and CDR2: SEHNR, FQNEAQ (reference sequence). The CDR3 is made up of 16 amino acids. CDR3 nucleotide sequence: TGTGCCAGCAGCTTATTCGATGGATCCGGAGGCTACGAGCAGTACTTC. This codes for CASSLFDGSGGYEQYF.

This clone was recorded once. The CDR3 coding sequence is TGTGCCATTTTTAGCGGCTCCAGCTCCTACGAGCAGTACTTC. It is translated as CAIFSGSSSYEQYF. The chain is built from TRBV25-1 and TRBJ2-7; tentatively, D is TRBD2 (6 bases). Between the trimmed V and J ends, which lost 10 bases and 0 bases, there was a span of 16 bases. Germline V gives CDR1 MGHDK, CDR2 SYGVNS. The CDR3 runs 14 residues.

The chain carries TRBV28 and TRBJ1-2, with a tentative D call TRBD1 (5 bases). V was cut by 2 bases and J by 7 bases, with 20 bases left in between. The CDR3 has 16 amino acids. The germline V gene has CDR1 MDHEN and CDR2 SYDVKM. The CDR3 coding sequence is TGTGCCAGCAGTTTAATGGCAGGGAGGATCGGCGGTGGCTACACCTTC. It yields the protein CASSLMAGRIGGGYTF.

The V gene is TRBV3-1 (or the pseudogene TRBV3-2), the J gene TRBJ2-1; D call uncertain. V lost 0 bases to trimming and J lost 5 bases, with 5 bases between them. Germline assignment: CDR1 LGHDT and CDR2 YNNKEL (reference sequence). This CDR3 has 13 amino acids. The chain's CDR3 is CASSQDLNNEQFF. DNA of the CDR3: TGTGCCAGCAGCCAAGATTTGAACAATGAGCAGTTCTTC.

This clone was recorded at least ten times. This chain uses TRBV18 with TRBJ1-1, with D unclear. Germline assignment: CDR1 KGHSH and CDR2 LQKENI. Trimming took off 3 bases at V and 5 bases at J, with 7 bases between the two ends. The CDR3 sequence is 12 residues long. The CDR3 protein is CASSPSRTEAFF. The CDR3 DNA is TGTGCCAGCTCACCTTCGAGGACTGAAGCTTTCTTT.

The chain has TRBV29-1 and TRBJ1-3; no clear D. Trimming left V 2 bases short and J 2 bases short, with 7 bases between. Per the germline V gene, CDR1 is SQVTM and CDR2 is ANQGSEA. CDR3 length: 13 amino acids. As DNA, the CDR3 is TGCAGCGTTGAAAAGGGAACTGGAAACACCATATATTTT. Its protein is CSVEKGTGNTIYF.

The chain has TRBV5-6 and TRBJ2-7; D is perhaps TRBD1 or TRBD2 (5 bases each). The germline gives CDR1 SGHDT, CDR2 YYEEEE. The ends were cut back, 0 bases at V and 0 bases at J, with 22 bases in the middle. The CDR3 runs 19 residues. The CDR3, as DNA: TGTGCCAGCAGCTTGGCCAGGGTTAATATTCGACTACCCTCCTACGAGCAGTACTTC. It is translated as CASSLARVNIRLPSYEQYF.

This chain connects TRBV5-6 to TRBJ2-7; TRBD2 aligns across 7 bases. Germline trimming cut 1 base from V and 3 bases from J; bases unmatched to any gene: 4. This CDR3 is 14 amino acids long. Germline V gene sequence: CDR1 SGHDT, CDR2 YYEEEE. The CDR3 nucleotides read TGTGCCAGCAGCTTGCCGGGACTACTCTACGAGCAGTACTTC. It translates to CASSLPGLLYEQYF.

The chain joins TRBV4-1 to TRBJ2-7; TRBD2 aligns across 8 bases. The junction had 6 bases not matched to a gene; V was cut back by 5 bases and J by 0 bases. This CDR3 is 15 amino acids long. Germline CDR1 reads MGHRA; CDR2 reads YSYEKL. The CDR3 DNA is TGCGCCAGCAGCTTACTAGCGGACAGCTCCTACGAGCAGTACTTC. Its protein is CASSLLADSSYEQYF.